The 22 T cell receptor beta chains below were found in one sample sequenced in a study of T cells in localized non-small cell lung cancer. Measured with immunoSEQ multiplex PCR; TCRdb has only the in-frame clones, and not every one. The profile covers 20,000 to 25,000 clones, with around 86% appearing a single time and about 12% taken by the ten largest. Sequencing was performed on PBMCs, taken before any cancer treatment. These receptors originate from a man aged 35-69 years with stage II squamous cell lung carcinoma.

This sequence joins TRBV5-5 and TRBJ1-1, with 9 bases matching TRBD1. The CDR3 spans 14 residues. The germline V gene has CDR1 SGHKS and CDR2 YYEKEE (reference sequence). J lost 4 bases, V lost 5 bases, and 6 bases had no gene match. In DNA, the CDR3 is TGTGCCAGCAGTATGACAGGGGGTGGCACTGAAGCTTTCTTT. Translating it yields CASSMTGGGTEAFF.

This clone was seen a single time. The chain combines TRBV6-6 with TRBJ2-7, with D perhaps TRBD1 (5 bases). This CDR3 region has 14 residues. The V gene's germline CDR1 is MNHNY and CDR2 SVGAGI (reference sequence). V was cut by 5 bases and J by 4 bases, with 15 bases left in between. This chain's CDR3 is CASSPAGNWYEQYF. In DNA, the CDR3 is TGTGCCAGCAGTCCAGCAGGGAATTGGTACGAGCAGTACTTC.

The chain's CDR3 is CASSPRGTDSNQPQHF. CDR3 sequence (DNA): TGTGCCAGTAGCCCACGGGGGACAGATAGCAATCAGCCCCAGCATTTT. The chain links TRBV19 to TRBJ1-5; 7 bases agree with TRBD1. V dropped 6 bases and J dropped 0; count of bases not matched to a gene: 8. CDR1 and CDR2 from the germline V gene are LNHDA and SQIVND (reference sequence). This CDR3 region has 16 residues.

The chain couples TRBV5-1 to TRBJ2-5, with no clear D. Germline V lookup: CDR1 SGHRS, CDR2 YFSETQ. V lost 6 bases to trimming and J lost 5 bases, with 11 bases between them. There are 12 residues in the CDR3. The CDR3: CASTSPLETQYF. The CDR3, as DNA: TGCGCCAGCACCTCCCCCCTTGAGACCCAGTACTTC.

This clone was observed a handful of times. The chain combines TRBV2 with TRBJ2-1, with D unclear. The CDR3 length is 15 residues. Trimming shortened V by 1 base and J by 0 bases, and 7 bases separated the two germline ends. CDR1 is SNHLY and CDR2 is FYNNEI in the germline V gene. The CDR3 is CASSEGQSSYNEQFF. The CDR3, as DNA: TGTGCCAGCAGTGAAGGGCAGAGCTCCTACAATGAGCAGTTCTTC.

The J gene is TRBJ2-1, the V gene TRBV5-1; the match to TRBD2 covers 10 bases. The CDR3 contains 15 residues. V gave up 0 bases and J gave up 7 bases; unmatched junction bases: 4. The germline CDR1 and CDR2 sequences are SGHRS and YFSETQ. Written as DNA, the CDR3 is TGCGCCAGCAGCTTGGTGCTAGCGGGAGTGAATGAGCAGTTCTTC. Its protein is CASSLVLAGVNEQFF.

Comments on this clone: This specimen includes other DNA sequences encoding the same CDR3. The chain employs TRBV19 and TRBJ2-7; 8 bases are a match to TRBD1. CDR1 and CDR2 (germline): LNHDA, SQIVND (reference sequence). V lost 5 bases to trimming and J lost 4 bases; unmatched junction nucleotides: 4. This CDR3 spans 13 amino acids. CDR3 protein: CASSPHRGYEQYF. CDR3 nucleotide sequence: TGTGCCAGTAGTCCCCACAGGGGGTACGAGCAGTACTTC.

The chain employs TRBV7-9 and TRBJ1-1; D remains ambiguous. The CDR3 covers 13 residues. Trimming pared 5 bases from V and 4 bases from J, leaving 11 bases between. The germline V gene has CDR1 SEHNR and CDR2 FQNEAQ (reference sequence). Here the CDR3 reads CASSKDGTTEAFF. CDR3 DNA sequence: TGTGCCAGCAGCAAAGACGGCACCACTGAAGCTTTCTTT.

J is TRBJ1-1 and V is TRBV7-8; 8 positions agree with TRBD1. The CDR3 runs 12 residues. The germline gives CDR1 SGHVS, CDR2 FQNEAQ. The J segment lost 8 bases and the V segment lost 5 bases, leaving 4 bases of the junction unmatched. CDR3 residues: CASSARQGEAFF. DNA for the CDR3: TGTGCCAGCAGCGCACGACAGGGGGAAGCTTTCTTT.

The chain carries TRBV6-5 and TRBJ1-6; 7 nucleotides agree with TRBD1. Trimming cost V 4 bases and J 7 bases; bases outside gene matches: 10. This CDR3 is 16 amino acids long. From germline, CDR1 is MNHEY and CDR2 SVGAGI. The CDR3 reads CASSFEQWGQNSPLHF. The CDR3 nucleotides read TGTGCCAGCAGTTTCGAGCAGTGGGGACAGAATTCACCCCTCCACTTT.

The CDR3 reads CASSVGSWSTNEKLFF. CDR3 DNA: TGTGCCAGCAGCGTAGGGTCGTGGTCAACTAATGAAAAACTGTTTTTT. The chain employs TRBV9 and TRBJ1-4; the D is unclear. Trimming cost V 0 bases and J 0 bases, with 9 bases left between them. This CDR3 region has 16 residues. Germline V gene sequence: CDR1 SGDLS, CDR2 YYNGEE. Combining the CDR3 with reference TRBV9 and TRBJ1-4 gives the whole variable domain DSGVTQTPKHLITATGQRVTLRCSPRSGDLSVYWYQQSLDQGLQFLIQYYNGEERAKGNILERFSAQQFPDLHSELNLSSLELGDSALYFCASSVGSWSTNEKLFFGSGTQLSVL.

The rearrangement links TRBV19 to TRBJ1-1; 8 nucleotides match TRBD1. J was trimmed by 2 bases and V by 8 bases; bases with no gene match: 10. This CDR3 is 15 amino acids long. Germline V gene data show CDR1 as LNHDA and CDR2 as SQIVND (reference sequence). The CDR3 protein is CASAPWTGPNTEAFF. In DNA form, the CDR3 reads TGTGCCAGTGCCCCCTGGACAGGGCCTAACACTGAAGCTTTCTTT.

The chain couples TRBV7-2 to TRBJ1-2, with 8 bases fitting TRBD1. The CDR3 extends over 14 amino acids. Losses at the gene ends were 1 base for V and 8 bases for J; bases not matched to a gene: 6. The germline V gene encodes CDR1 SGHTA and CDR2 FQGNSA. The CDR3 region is CASSLVGQGGGYTF. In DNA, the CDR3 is TGTGCCAGCAGCTTAGTTGGACAGGGTGGAGGCTACACCTTC.

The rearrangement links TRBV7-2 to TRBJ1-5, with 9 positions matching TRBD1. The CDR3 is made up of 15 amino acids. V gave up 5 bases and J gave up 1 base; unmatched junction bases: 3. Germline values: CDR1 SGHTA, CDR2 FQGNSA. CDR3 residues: CASSPDRGSNQPQHF. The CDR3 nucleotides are TGTGCCAGCAGCCCGGACAGGGGAAGCAATCAGCCCCAGCATTTT.

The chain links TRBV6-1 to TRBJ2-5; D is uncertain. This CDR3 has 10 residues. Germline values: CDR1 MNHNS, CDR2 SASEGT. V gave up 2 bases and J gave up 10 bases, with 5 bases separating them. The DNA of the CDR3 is TGTGCCAGCAGTGAATACCTCCAGTACTTC. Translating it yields CASSEYLQYF.

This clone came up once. The CDR3 protein is CATKGLEETQYF. Written as DNA, the CDR3 is TGTGCCACCAAGGGACTAGAAGAGACCCAGTACTTC. This sequence joins TRBV11-3 and TRBJ2-5; 8 positions agree with TRBD2. The germline V gene encodes CDR1 SGHNT and CDR2 YENEEA. CDR3 length: 12 amino acids. The V gene end was trimmed by 10 bases and the J gene end by 3 bases; junction bases not matched to a gene: 4.

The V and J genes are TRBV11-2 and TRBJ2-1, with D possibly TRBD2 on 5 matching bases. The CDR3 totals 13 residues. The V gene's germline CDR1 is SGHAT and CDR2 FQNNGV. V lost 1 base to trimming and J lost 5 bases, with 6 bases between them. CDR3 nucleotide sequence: TGTGCCAGCAGCTTAGGACTAAACAATGAGCAGTTCTTC. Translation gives CASSLGLNNEQFF.

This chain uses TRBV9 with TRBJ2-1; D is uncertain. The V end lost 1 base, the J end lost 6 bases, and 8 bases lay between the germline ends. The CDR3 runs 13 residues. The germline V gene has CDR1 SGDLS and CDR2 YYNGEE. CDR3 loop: CASSVPSSNEQFF. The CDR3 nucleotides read TGTGCCAGCAGCGTACCCAGTTCCAATGAGCAGTTCTTC.

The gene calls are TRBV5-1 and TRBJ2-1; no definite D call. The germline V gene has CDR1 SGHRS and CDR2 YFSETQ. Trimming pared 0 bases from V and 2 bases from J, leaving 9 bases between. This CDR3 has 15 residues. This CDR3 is CASSLGLIAYNEQFF. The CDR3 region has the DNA TGCGCCAGCAGCTTGGGACTTATTGCCTACAATGAGCAGTTCTTC.

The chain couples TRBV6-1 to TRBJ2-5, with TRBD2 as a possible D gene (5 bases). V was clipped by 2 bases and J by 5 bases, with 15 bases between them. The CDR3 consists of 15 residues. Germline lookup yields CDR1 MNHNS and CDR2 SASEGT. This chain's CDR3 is CASSELLLPGETQYF. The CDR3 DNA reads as TGTGCCAGCAGTGAATTGCTCCTCCCGGGGGAGACCCAGTACTTC.

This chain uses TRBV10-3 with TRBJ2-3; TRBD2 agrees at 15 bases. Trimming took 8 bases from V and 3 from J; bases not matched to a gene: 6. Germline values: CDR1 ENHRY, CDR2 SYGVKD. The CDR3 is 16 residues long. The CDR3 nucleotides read TGTGCCATCGGTTCTGGACTAGCGGGGGGGACAGATACGCAGTATTTT. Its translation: CAIGSGLAGGTDTQYF.

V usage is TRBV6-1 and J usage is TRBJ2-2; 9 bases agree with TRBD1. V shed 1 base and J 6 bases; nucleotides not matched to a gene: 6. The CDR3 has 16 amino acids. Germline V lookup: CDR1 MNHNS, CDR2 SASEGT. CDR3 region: CASSEDLGQGAGELFF. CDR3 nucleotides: TGTGCCAGCAGTGAAGACTTGGGACAGGGTGCCGGGGAGCTGTTTTTT.